Below, 20 T cell receptor beta chains from the same sample are listed, as sequenced in a study of TIL therapy for anti-PD-1-resistant metastatic lung cancer. This was the immunoSEQ v3 assay. The repertoire was sequenced with immunoSEQ multiplex PCR; TCRdb's copy has only in-frame clones and lacks some. The data contain about 32,000 clones, 74% of them singletons. Time point specified: pre-treatment sample, taken before nivolumab and TIL therapy. Material: blood, obtained at baseline. The receptors originated from a woman aged 30 to 85 with non-small cell lung cancer.

This clone was picked up a small number of times. The genes are TRBV5-4 and TRBJ2-1; TRBD2 agrees at 8 bases. Germline CDR1 is SGHNT and CDR2 is YYREEE (reference sequence). The V and J ends lost 6 bases and 9 bases, in that order; junction bases with no gene match: 8. This CDR3 has 13 residues. CDR3 loop: CASNLAGGSEQFF. CDR3 coding DNA: TGTGCCAGCAATTTGGCGGGAGGTAGTGAGCAGTTCTTC.

The V gene is TRBV18, the J gene TRBJ2-7; tentative D call: TRBD2 (6 bases). Per germline, CDR1 KGHSH and CDR2 LQKENI. The V end lost 0 bases, the J end lost 1 base, and 13 bases lay between the germline ends. CDR3 length: 16 amino acids. The CDR3 nucleotides read TGTGCCAGCTCACCACCTGGCGGGATGCTATCCTACGAGCAGTACTTC. It encodes CASSPPGGMLSYEQYF.

The V gene is TRBV6-1, the J gene TRBJ2-1; 8 nucleotides agree with TRBD2. This CDR3 is built from 17 residues. V shed 4 bases, J shed 4 bases, and the junction held 12 bases outside the gene matches. Germline assignment: CDR1 MNHNS and CDR2 SASEGT. CDR3 DNA sequence: TGTGCCAGCAGTGCTCTAGCGGGCTCCGCCATTTACAATGAGCAGTTCTTC. Amino acids: CASSALAGSAIYNEQFF.

The V and J genes are TRBV6-4 and TRBJ1-5; D unclear. Trimming removed 2 bases at V and 5 bases at J, with 7 bases between. The CDR3 spans 13 residues. Germline CDR1 reads MRHNA; CDR2 reads SNTAGT. The CDR3: CASSDAPYQPQHF. For the CDR3, the DNA is TGTGCCAGCAGTGACGCTCCCTATCAGCCCCAGCATTTT.

The rearrangement uses TRBV10-1 and TRBJ2-3; the match to TRBD2 covers 9 bases. The CDR3 has 16 amino acids. Germline lookup yields CDR1 WNHNN and CDR2 SYGVQD (reference sequence). J lost 2 bases, V lost 2 bases, and 5 bases had no gene match. The CDR3 loop is CASSEVASGNTDTQYF. CDR3 DNA sequence: TGCGCCAGCAGTGAGGTGGCTAGCGGGAACACAGATACGCAGTATTTT.

This clone turned up a few times. The chain carries TRBV27 and TRBJ2-7; 11 bases map to TRBD2. The CDR3 consists of 16 residues. CDR1 and CDR2 from the germline V gene are MNHEY and SMNVEV (reference sequence). The V segment lost 6 bases and the J segment 3 bases; nucleotides outside the gene matches: 10. In DNA form, the CDR3 reads TGTGCCAGCAGAAAGACCACTAGCGGGAGCTTCTACGAGCAGTACTTC. This encodes CASRKTTSGSFYEQYF.

The chain employs TRBV6-1 and TRBJ2-7, with D possibly TRBD1 on 6 matching bases. This CDR3 region has 15 residues. Trimming pared 7 bases from V and 0 bases from J, leaving 16 bases between. The germline V gene has CDR1 MNHNS and CDR2 SASEGT. The CDR3 DNA reads as TGTGCCAGCAACAAAAGGGGGTTAAGCTCCTACGAGCAGTACTTC. Protein sequence: CASNKRGLSSYEQYF.

In this sample, this clone turned up a few times. Here the CDR3 reads CASSPPGRAATGYTF. For the CDR3, the DNA is TGCGCCAGCAGCCCTCCGGGCAGGGCGGCAACTGGCTACACCTTC. The rearrangement links TRBV4-1 to TRBJ1-2; tentatively, D is TRBD1 (5 bases). Germline V lookup: CDR1 MGHRA, CDR2 YSYEKL. Trimming left V 4 bases short and J 7 bases short, with 19 bases between. The length of the CDR3 is 15 residues.

The CDR3 DNA is TGTGCCAGCAGCTTGGGAGCCCGTTTAGCCAAAAACATTCAGTACTTC. This gives the protein CASSLGARLAKNIQYF. J is TRBJ2-4 and V is TRBV5-6, with D hard to call. Germline CDR1 SGHDT, CDR2 YYEEEE. Deletions cut 0 bases from V and 0 bases from J, with 10 bases between. This CDR3 region has 16 residues.

The gene calls are TRBV6-5 and TRBJ2-7; 7 positions match TRBD2. The CDR3 extends over 15 amino acids. Trimming removed 0 bases from V and 2 bases from J; junction bases left unmatched: 4. CDR1 MNHEY and CDR2 SVGAGI come from the germline V gene. The DNA of the CDR3 is TGTGCCAGCAGTTACTCCCCTAGCGGCCCCTACGAGCAGTACTTC. As protein: CASSYSPSGPYEQYF.

The rearrangement joins TRBV10-3 to TRBJ2-7; 7 nucleotides line up with TRBD2. Trimming cost V 4 bases and J 3 bases; bases outside gene matches: 6. The length of the CDR3 is 14 residues. CDR1 and CDR2 (germline): ENHRY, SYGVKD. CDR3 DNA sequence: TGTGCCATCAGTGGAACCAGGGAGGGCTACGAGCAGTACTTC. Amino acid sequence: CAISGTREGYEQYF.

The chain links TRBV7-3 to TRBJ2-7; no clear D. Trimming cost V 3 bases and J 2 bases, with 14 bases left between them. From germline, CDR1 is SGHTA and CDR2 FQGTGA. There are 15 residues in the CDR3. CDR3 sequence: CASSFPRLPAYEQYF. CDR3 nucleotide sequence: TGTGCCAGCAGCTTTCCTCGCTTGCCCGCCTACGAGCAGTACTTC.

DNA for the CDR3: TGTGCCAGCAAATCACTAGGGGAGACCCAGTACTTC. Its translation: CASKSLGETQYF. J is TRBJ2-5 and V is TRBV5-4; possible D gene TRBD2, 5 bases. There are 12 residues in the CDR3. Trimming took off 6 bases at V and 5 bases at J, with 11 bases between the two ends. Germline values: CDR1 SGHNT, CDR2 YYREEE (reference sequence).

CDR3 region: CAITRDRGGREQYF. In nucleotides, the CDR3 is TGTGCCATCACCCGGGACAGGGGAGGTAGGGAGCAGTACTTC. The rearrangement uses TRBV10-3 and TRBJ2-7, with TRBD1 matching over 10 bases. J lost 7 bases, V lost 7 bases, and 10 bases had no gene match. Germline V gives CDR1 ENHRY, CDR2 SYGVKD. The CDR3 is made up of 14 amino acids.

This clone was counted only a few times. This rearrangement joins TRBV11-2 to TRBJ2-7; 8 bases are shared with TRBD1. The CDR3 contains 13 residues. With 4 bases clipped from V and 4 bases from J, the junction kept 3 bases outside the gene matches. Germline V gene sequence: CDR1 SGHAT, CDR2 FQNNGV. CDR3 sequence: CASSSTGVYEQYF. CDR3 bases: TGTGCCAGCAGCTCGACAGGGGTGTACGAGCAGTACTTC.

The V and J genes are TRBV7-9 and TRBJ2-7, with 7 nucleotides matching TRBD2. Unmatched junction bases numbered 6, after V lost 0 bases and J lost 4 bases. The CDR3 totals 15 residues. CDR1 and CDR2 (germline): SEHNR, FQNEAQ (reference sequence). This chain's CDR3 is CASSLAGGNFYEQYF. The CDR3 nucleotides read TGTGCCAGCAGCTTAGCGGGAGGGAATTTTTACGAGCAGTACTTC.

The V call is TRBV15, the J call TRBJ1-5; weak D call: TRBD1 (5 bases). V dropped 2 bases and J dropped 9 bases, with 20 bases sitting between them. Per the germline V gene, CDR1 is LNHNV and CDR2 is YYDKDF (reference sequence). The CDR3 contains 16 residues. CDR3 coding DNA: TGTGCCACCAGCAGACAGGAAGCGGGACCGATGTCGCCCCAGCATTTT. It encodes CATSRQEAGPMSPQHF.

This sequence joins TRBV11-2 and TRBJ2-1; the D gene could be TRBD1 or TRBD2 (5 bases each). V gave up 1 base and J gave up 6 bases, with 19 bases separating them. This CDR3 comprises 17 residues. The germline V gene encodes CDR1 SGHAT and CDR2 FQNNGV. In DNA form, the CDR3 reads TGTGCCAGCAGCTTAGGGACTTGGGGAAGAGGGGTCAATGAGCAGTTCTTC. Residues: CASSLGTWGRGVNEQFF.

This rearrangement joins TRBV5-6 to TRBJ2-7; 10 nucleotides line up with TRBD1. Losses at the gene ends were 5 bases for V and 3 bases for J; bases not matched to a gene: 5. The CDR3 covers 14 residues. Germline V gene lookup returns CDR1 SGHDT and CDR2 YYEEEE. The CDR3, as DNA: TGTGCCAGCAGGAGGACAGGGGGGCTCTACGAGCAGTACTTC. This codes for CASRRTGGLYEQYF.

This clone was counted once. The chain is built from TRBV6-6 and TRBJ2-1; tentatively, D is TRBD1 or TRBD2 (6 bases each). CDR1 is MNHNY and CDR2 is SVGAGI in the germline V gene (reference sequence). Trimming removed 4 bases at V and 7 bases at J, with 20 bases between. This CDR3 comprises 16 residues. CDR3 DNA: TGTGCCAGCAGTTCTCCCCCCGGGGGCCGCCGGAATGAGCAGTTCTTC. It encodes CASSSPPGGRRNEQFF.